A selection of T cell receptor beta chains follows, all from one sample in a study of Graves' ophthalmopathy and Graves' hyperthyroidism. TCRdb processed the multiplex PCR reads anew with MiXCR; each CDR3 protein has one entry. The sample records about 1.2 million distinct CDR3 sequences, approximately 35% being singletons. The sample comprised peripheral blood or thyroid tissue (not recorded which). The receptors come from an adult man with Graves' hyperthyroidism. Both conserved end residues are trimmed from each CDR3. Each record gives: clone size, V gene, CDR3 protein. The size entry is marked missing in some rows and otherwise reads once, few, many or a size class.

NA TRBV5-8 ASSYSAGTQY
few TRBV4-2 ASSPTTRSGGGGEKLF
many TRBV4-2 ASSQEGFGYT
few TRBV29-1 SGERQVSLGSNQPQH
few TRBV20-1 SALPSRRFPEQY
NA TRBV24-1 ATSAGGANVLT
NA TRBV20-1 SAVHSGSHGELF
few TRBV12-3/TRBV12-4 ASSLPVRGGNQPQH
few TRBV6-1 ASSYDGQPYEQY
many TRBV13 ASSLGEGQPQH
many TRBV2 ASSVQLAEKLF
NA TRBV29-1 SFSAGSGGYT
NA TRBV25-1 ASSGWGVGDRQPQH
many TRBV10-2 ASQAPGELF
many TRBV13 ASSSTGTYSSPLH
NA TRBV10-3 AISDSGSAETQY
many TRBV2 ASSELNSKNQPQH
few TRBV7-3 ASSQDISRAAEAF
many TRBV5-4 ASSLQGPEAF
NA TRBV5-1 ASSLDGGRNTEAF
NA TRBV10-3 AISAVSPTGTSGYEQY
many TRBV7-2 ASSYNVGNQPQH
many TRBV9 ASSAGRNNSPLH
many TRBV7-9 ASSLEGRDTEAF
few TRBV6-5 ASSRPGVKETQY
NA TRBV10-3 ATSGTERTEAF
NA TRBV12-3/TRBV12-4 ASSPADRTSRKLF
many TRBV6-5 ASSYHLDGYT
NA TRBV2 ASRSSYGQY
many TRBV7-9 ASSSSDQPQH
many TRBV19 ASSTVHSGANVLT
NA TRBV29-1 SEDRAELAGELF
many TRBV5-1 ASSLAGFPSYEQY
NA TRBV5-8 ASTPVGGAMDEQY
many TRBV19 ASNDQETQY
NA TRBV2 ASSVAWGTYNSPLH
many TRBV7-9 ASSFGTPNEKLF
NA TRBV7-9 ASSYSGGKNSPLH
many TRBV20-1 SARSRETQY
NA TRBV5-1 ASRGAGLAGVSYEQY
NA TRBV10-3 AISREGTEKLF
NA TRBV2 ASSDRVLMNTEAF
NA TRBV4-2 ASSKLGGSYGYT
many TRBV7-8 ASTVWGDYGYT
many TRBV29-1 SVDPPALEMNTEAF